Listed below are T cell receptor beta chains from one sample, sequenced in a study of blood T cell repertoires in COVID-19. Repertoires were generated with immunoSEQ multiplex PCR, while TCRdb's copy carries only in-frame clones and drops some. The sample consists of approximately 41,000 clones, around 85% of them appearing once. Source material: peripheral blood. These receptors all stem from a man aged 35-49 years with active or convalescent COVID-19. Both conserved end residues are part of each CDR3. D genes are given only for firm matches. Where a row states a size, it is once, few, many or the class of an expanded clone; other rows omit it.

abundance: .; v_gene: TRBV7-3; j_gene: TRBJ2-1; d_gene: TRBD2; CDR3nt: TGTGCCAGCAGTATAGCGGGAGGGCCCGGTGAGCAGTTCTTC; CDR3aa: CASSIAGGPGEQFF
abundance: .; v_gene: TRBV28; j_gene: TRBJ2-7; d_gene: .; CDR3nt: TGTGCCAGCAGTTTATCGGCTGGGCTCAGGGAGCAGTACTTC; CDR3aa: CASSLSAGLREQYF
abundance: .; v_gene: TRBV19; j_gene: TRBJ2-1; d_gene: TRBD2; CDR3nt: TGTGCCAGGGTAAGTCAAACAGCGACAGGGGGACTAGCGGGAGGCTCCTACAATGAGCAGTTCTTC; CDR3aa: CARVSQTATGGLAGGSYNEQFF
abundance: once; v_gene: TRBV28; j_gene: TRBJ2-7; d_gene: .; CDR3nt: TGTGCCAGCAGTTTTGTCAGGGCCGCCTACGAGCAGTACTTC; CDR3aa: CASSFVRAAYEQYF
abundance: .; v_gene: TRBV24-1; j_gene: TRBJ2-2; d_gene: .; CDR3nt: TGTGCCACCAGTGGCCCGACTTCTACCGGGGAGCTGTTTTTT; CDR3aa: CATSGPTSTGELFF
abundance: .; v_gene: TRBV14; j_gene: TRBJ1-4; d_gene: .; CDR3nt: TGTGCCAGCAGCCCTCGAGTGAACACTAATGAAAAACTGTTTTTT; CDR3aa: CASSPRVNTNEKLFF
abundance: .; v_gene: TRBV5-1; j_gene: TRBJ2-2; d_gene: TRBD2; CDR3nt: TGCGCCAGCAGCCCCCGGGCGGGGGACACCGGGGAGCTGTTTTTT; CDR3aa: CASSPRAGDTGELFF
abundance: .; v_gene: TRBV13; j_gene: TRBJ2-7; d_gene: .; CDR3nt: TGTGCCAGCAGCCAGGCAAGGGGTGGCGAGCAGTACTTC; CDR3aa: CASSQARGGEQYF
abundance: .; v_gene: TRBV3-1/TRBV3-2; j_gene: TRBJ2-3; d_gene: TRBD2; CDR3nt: TGTGCCAGCAGCCAAGAAGGCGGGTTTCTAGCGGGAGTAGGTACGCAGTATTTT; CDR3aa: CASSQEGGFLAGVGTQYF
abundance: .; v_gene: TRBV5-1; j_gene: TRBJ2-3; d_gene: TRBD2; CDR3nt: TGCGCCAGTGGGGAGGGAGGCACAGATACGCAGTATTTT; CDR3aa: CASGEGGTDTQYF
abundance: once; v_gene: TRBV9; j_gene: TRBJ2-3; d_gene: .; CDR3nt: TGTGCCAGCAGCGCGGGGGTTATAGAAAGGACAGATACGCAGTATTTT; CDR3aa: CASSAGVIERTDTQYF
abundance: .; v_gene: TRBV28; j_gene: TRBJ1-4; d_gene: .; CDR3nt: TGTGCCAGCAGAACAGGTCCAAAGCCCCTGTTTTTT; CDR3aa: CASRTGPKPLFF
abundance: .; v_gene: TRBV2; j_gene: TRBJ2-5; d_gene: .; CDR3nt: TGTGCCAGCAGTACGGGGCAAGAGACCCAGTACTTC; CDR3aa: CASSTGQETQYF
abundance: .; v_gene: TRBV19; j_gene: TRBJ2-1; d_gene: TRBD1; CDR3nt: TGTGCCAGTAGTGATTGGGACAGGGGGCAGCTTGAGCAGTTCTTC; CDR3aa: CASSDWDRGQLEQFF
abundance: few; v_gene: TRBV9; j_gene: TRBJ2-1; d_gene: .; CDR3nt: TGTGCCAGCAGCGGGACAAGAGAGCAGTTCTTC; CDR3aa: CASSGTREQFF
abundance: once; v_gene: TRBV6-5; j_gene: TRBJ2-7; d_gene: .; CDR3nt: TGTGCCAGCAGTTACTCGAGTCCCTACGAGCAGTACTTC; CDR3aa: CASSYSSPYEQYF
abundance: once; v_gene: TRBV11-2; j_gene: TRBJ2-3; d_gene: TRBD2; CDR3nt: TGTGCCAGCAGCTTAGTAGGAGGACGAGCGGGGGGGTCAGACACGCAGTATTTT; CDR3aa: CASSLVGGRAGGSDTQYF
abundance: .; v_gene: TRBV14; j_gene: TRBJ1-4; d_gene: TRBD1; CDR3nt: TGTGCCAGCAGCCGAGGGGACAGAGGCGATGAAAAACTGTTTTTT; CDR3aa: CASSRGDRGDEKLFF
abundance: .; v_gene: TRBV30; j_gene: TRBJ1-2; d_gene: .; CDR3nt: TGTGCCGGGAGGACTCGGGTGGGCTACACCTTC; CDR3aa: CAGRTRVGYTF
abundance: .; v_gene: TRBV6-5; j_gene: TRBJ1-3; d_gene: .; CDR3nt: TGTGCCAGCAGTACAGGGACCACTGGAAACACCATATATTTT; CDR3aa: CASSTGTTGNTIYF
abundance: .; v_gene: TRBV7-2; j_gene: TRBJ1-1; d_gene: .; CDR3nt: TGTGCCAGCAGCTCAAGATCTATGAACACTGAAGCTTTCTTT; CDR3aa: CASSSRSMNTEAFF
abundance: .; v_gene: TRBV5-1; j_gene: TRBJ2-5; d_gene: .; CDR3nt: TGCGCCAGCATGGCGGGGCAACTTCCAGAGACCCAGTACTTC; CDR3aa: CASMAGQLPETQYF
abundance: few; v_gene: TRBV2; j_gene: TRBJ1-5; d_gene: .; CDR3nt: TGTGCCAGCAGTGAAGCCCAGGGGAATCAGCCCCAGCATTTT; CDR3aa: CASSEAQGNQPQHF
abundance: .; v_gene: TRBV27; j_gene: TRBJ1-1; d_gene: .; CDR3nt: TGTGCCAGCAGTATAGGGGATGCGAACACTGAAGCTTTCTTT; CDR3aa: CASSIGDANTEAFF
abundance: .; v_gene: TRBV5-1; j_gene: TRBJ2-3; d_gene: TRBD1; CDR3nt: TGCGCCAGCAGCCTCGACAGGGGAGCCACAGATACGCAGTATTTT; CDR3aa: CASSLDRGATDTQYF
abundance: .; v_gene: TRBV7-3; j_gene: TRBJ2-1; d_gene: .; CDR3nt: TGTGCCAGCAGCTTAACTAGCGGCTCCGTCGATGAGCAGTTCTTC; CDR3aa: CASSLTSGSVDEQFF
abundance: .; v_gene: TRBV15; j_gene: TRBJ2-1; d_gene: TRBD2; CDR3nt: TGTGCCACCAGCAGAGAGGGAACTAGCGGGGGCGAAGTGTTCTTC; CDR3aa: CATSREGTSGGEVFF
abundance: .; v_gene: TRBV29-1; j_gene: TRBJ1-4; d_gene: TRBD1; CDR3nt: TGCAGCGCTTCGGGACAGACTAATGAAAAACTGTTTTTT; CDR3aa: CSASGQTNEKLFF
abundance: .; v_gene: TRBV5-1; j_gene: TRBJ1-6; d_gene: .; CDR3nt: TGCGCCAGCGCCCGGGAGGGGCATCGGTCACCCCTCCACTTT; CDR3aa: CASAREGHRSPLHF
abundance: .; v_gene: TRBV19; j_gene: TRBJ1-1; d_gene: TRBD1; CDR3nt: TGTGCCACCGGTGACAGGGCCACTGAAGCTTTCTTT; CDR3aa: CATGDRATEAFF
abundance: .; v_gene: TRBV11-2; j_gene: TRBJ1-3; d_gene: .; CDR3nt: TGTGCCAGCAGCTTAGATACGGGCTCTGGAAACACCATATATTTT; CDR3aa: CASSLDTGSGNTIYF
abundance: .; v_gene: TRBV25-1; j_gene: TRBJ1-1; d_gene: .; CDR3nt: TGTGCCAGCAGTGACCTAACCGCACCAAAGCCCAAAGCTTTCTTT; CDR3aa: CASSDLTAPKPKAFF
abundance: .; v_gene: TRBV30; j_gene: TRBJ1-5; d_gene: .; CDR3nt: TGTGCCTGGAATAGTGGACAACCGATAGGGGCTAATCAGCCCCAGCATTTT; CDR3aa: CAWNSGQPIGANQPQHF
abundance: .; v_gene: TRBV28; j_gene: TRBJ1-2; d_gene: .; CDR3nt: TGTGCCAGCAGTTCTACCCTTGGCTACACCTTC; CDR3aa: CASSSTLGYTF
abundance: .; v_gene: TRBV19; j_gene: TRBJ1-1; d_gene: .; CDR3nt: TGTGCCAGTAGTATAGTTACCGGGATCGACACTGAAGCTTTCTTT; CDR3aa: CASSIVTGIDTEAFF
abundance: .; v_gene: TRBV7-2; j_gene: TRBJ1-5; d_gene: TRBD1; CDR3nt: TGTGCCAGCAGCTTAGTCGTGACCGGGACAGGGCTGAATCAGCCCCAGCATTTT; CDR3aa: CASSLVVTGTGLNQPQHF
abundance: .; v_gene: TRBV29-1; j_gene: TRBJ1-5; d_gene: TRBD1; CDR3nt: TGCAGCGTTGGGACAGGGGTCGGCACTCAGCCCCAGCATTTT; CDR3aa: CSVGTGVGTQPQHF
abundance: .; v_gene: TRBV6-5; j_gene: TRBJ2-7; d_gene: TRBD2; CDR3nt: TGTGCCAGCAGTTCTGTAGCGGGGGGCGAGCAGTACTTC; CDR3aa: CASSSVAGGEQYF
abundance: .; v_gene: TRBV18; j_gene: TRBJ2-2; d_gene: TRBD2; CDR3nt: TGTGCCAGCTCACCAACCCCTCTGACTAGCGGGGCGAACACCGGGGAGCTGTTTTTT; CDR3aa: CASSPTPLTSGANTGELFF
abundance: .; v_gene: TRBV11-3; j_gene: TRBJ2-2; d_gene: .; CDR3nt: TGTGCCAGCACCCAAGACTCGGGACTTCTCACCGGGGAGCTGTTTTTT; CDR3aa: CASTQDSGLLTGELFF
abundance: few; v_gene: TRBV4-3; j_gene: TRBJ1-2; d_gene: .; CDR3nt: TGCGCCAGCAGCCAAGAGTTCGGGGACTACTATGGCTACACCTTC; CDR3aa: CASSQEFGDYYGYTF
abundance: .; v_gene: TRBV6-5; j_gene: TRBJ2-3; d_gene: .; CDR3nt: TGTGCCAGCAGTCCACGACAGAGAAGCACAGATACGCAGTATTTT; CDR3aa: CASSPRQRSTDTQYF
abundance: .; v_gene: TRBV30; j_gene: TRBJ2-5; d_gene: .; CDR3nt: TGTGCCTGGAGTGTACGGGGGGAGACCCAGTACTTC; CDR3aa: CAWSVRGETQYF
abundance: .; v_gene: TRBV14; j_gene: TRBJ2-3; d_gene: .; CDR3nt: TGTGCCAGCAGCCTCCAGGCGAGTCGCACAGATACGCAGTATTTT; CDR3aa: CASSLQASRTDTQYF
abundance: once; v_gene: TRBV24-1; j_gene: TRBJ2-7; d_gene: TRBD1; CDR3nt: TGTGCCACCGGGGGACAGAACTCCTACGAGCAGTACTTC; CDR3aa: CATGGQNSYEQYF
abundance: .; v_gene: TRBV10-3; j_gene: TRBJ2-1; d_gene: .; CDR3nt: TGTGCCATCAGTGATTCTTTTGAGCAGTTCTTC; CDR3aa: CAISDSFEQFF
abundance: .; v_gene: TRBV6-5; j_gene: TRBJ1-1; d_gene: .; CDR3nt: TGTGCCAGCAGTCGCCTGGGGAGGGCCACTGAAGCTTTCTTT; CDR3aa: CASSRLGRATEAFF
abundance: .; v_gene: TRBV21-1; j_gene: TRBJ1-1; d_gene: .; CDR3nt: TGTGCCCCTATCCGAAACGCGAACACTGAAGCTTTCTTT; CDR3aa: CAPIRNANTEAFF
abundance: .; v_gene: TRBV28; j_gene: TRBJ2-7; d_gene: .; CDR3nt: TGTGCCAGCAGCCACGACAGCCCGTCATGGTACTTC; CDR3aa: CASSHDSPSWYF
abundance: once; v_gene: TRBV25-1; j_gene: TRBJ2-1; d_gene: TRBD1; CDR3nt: TGTGCCAGCAGTGTCGTAGGGGGCGCGGGCAATGAGCAGTTCTTC; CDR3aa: CASSVVGGAGNEQFF
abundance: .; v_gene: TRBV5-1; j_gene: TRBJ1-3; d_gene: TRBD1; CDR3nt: TGCGCCAGCAGCACGGACAGGGGCTCTGGAAACACCATATATTTT; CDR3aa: CASSTDRGSGNTIYF
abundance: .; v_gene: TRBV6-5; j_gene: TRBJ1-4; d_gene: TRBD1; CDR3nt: TGTGCCAGCAGGCTCGACAGGGGGTCTAATGAAAAACTGTTTTTT; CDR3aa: CASRLDRGSNEKLFF
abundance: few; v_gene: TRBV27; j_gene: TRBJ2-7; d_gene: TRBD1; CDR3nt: TGTGCCAGCAGTTTAACAGGGGCGTCCGAGCAGTACTTC; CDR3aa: CASSLTGASEQYF
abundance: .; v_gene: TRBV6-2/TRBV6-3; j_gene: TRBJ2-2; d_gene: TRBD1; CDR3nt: TGTGCCAGCAGTTTCCCCGCCGGACAGGGGGCATGGAGAACCGGGGAGCTGTTTTTT; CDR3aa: CASSFPAGQGAWRTGELFF
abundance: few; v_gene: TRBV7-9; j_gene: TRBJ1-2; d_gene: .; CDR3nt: TGTGCCAGCAGCTCCTCTGGAGGGGCCTATGGCTACACCTTC; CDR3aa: CASSSSGGAYGYTF
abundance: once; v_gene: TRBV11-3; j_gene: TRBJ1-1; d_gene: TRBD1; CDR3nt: TGTGCCAGCAGCCCGAGGGGGCCAATGAACACTGAAGCTTTCTTT; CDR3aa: CASSPRGPMNTEAFF
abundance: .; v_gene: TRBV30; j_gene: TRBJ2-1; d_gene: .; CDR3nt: TGTGCCTGGAGGGGGGGAGTTGGATACAATGAGCAGTTCTTC; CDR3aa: CAWRGGVGYNEQFF